One T cell receptor (beta chain) is described in this entry. The protocol was immunoSEQ multiplex PCR, while the TCRdb copy is restricted to in-frame clones and leaves out a portion. The data show 200,000 to 250,000 clones, with 86% seen just once and less than 4.5% held by the top ten. This specimen comes from a study of blood T cell repertoires in COVID-19. At the level of the study: Sites in the United States, Italy and Spain provided acute and convalescent COVID-19 samples. The analysed material was cDNA or gDNA that came from T cells, B-cell-depleted T cells, or PBMCs.

V shed 4 bases and J shed 6 bases, with 12 bases lying between them. The CDR3 runs 13 residues. Participants reported their clinical history, and cohort assignment relied on those reports. Specimen: PBMCs or T cells enriched from blood (not recorded which). This chain links TRBV12-3 or TRBV12-4 with TRBJ1-2; D call uncertain. The sequence derives from a middle-aged woman with acute COVID-19. CDR3 nucleotide sequence: TGTGCCAGCAGTTCCAATGGAGGTAATGGCTACACCTTC. This encodes CASSSNGGNGYTF.